These T cell receptor beta chains were read from a single sample in a study. TCRdb re-called the 5' RACE reads with MiXCR, one entry per CDR3 protein. Of roughly 38,000 distinct CDR3 sequences in the sample, about 19% were seen once. The sequencing sample was made of naive CD4+ T cells sorted from a lymph node. These receptors all come from a female donor with breast cancer. CDR3s include the opening cysteine and the closing phenylalanine or tryptophan. The order of the fields is J gene, clone size, V gene, D gene, CDR3 DNA, CDR3 protein. The D gene is left open where the match is weak. Rows may omit the clone size; those that give it use once, few, many or a size class.

j_call: TRBJ1-1; clone_size: NA; v_call: TRBV5-1; d_call: NA; cdr3_nt: TGCGCCAGCAGTTATCAGCTGAACACTGAAGCTTTCTTT; cdr3_aa: CASSYQLNTEAFF
j_call: TRBJ2-7; clone_size: many; v_call: TRBV20-1; d_call: NA; cdr3_nt: TGCAGTGCTAGCCCACAGGGTTTGACCTACGAGCAGTACTTC; cdr3_aa: CSASPQGLTYEQYF
j_call: TRBJ2-7; clone_size: many; v_call: TRBV5-1; d_call: NA; cdr3_nt: TGCGCCAGCAGCTCATCGGCAGGAACGCAGCGCGAGCAGTACTTC; cdr3_aa: CASSSSAGTQREQYF
j_call: TRBJ2-5; clone_size: NA; v_call: TRBV4-1; d_call: TRBD2; cdr3_nt: TGCGCCAGCAGCCAAGGAGGGACTAGCGGGATCCAAGAGACCCAGTACTTC; cdr3_aa: CASSQGGTSGIQETQYF
j_call: TRBJ1-6; clone_size: NA; v_call: TRBV30; d_call: NA; cdr3_nt: TGTGCCTGGAGATCTAGTTCACCCCTCCACTTT; cdr3_aa: CAWRSSSPLHF
j_call: TRBJ2-2; clone_size: many; v_call: TRBV5-1; d_call: NA; cdr3_nt: TGCGCCAGCAGCTTAGGTCAGAACACCGGGGAGCTGTTTTTT; cdr3_aa: CASSLGQNTGELFF
j_call: TRBJ1-2; clone_size: NA; v_call: TRBV10-3; d_call: NA; cdr3_nt: TGTGCCATCAACGAGGGGAGCTATGGCTACACCTTC; cdr3_aa: CAINEGSYGYTF
j_call: TRBJ2-7; clone_size: few; v_call: TRBV7-8; d_call: TRBD2; cdr3_nt: TGTGCCAGCAGCTTAGGGCCTACGGGGGGAGGTACCTACGAGCAGTACTTC; cdr3_aa: CASSLGPTGGGTYEQYF
j_call: TRBJ2-2; clone_size: many; v_call: TRBV5-6; d_call: NA; cdr3_nt: TGTGCCAGCAGAGCTACCGGGGAGCTGTTTTTT; cdr3_aa: CASRATGELFF
j_call: TRBJ2-4; clone_size: NA; v_call: TRBV18; d_call: TRBD2; cdr3_nt: TGTGCCAGCTCACCAACGGGAGGGAATGACATTCAGTACTTC; cdr3_aa: CASSPTGGNDIQYF
j_call: TRBJ1-1; clone_size: NA; v_call: TRBV12-3/TRBV12-4; d_call: NA; cdr3_nt: TGTGCCAGCGGTTCGCACAGGGTGGGCACTGAAGCTTTCTTT; cdr3_aa: CASGSHRVGTEAFF
j_call: TRBJ2-5; clone_size: NA; v_call: TRBV5-1; d_call: NA; cdr3_nt: TGCGCCAGCAGCTTGGCCCCAGGGGGGGTCCAAGAGACCCAGTACTTC; cdr3_aa: CASSLAPGGVQETQYF
j_call: TRBJ2-1; clone_size: NA; v_call: TRBV12-3/TRBV12-4; d_call: TRBD2; cdr3_nt: TGTGCCAGCAGAATCACTAGCGGGAGGGCCAATGAGCAGTTCTTC; cdr3_aa: CASRITSGRANEQFF
j_call: TRBJ2-3; clone_size: few; v_call: TRBV5-1; d_call: NA; cdr3_nt: TGCGCCAGCAGGAGAGACGGGGGGCAGGAAGATACGCAGTATTTT; cdr3_aa: CASRRDGGQEDTQYF
j_call: TRBJ2-1; clone_size: NA; v_call: TRBV7-9; d_call: NA; cdr3_nt: TGTGCCAGCAAACCCACAATTCGAAATGAGCAGTTCTTC; cdr3_aa: CASKPTIRNEQFF
j_call: TRBJ2-1; clone_size: few; v_call: TRBV10-3; d_call: NA; cdr3_nt: TGTGCCATCAGTGAGCCAGTTTATAGCGGAACAAACACCTACAATGAGCAGTTCTTC; cdr3_aa: CAISEPVYSGTNTYNEQFF
j_call: TRBJ1-1; clone_size: NA; v_call: TRBV6-1; d_call: NA; cdr3_nt: TGTGCCAGCTTGGGGTGGTGGACTGAAGCTTTCTTT; cdr3_aa: CASLGWWTEAFF
j_call: TRBJ2-3; clone_size: many; v_call: TRBV20-1; d_call: TRBD2; cdr3_nt: TGCAGTGCTATCAACGGGGGGGCCACAGATACGCAGTATTTT; cdr3_aa: CSAINGGATDTQYF
j_call: TRBJ2-5; clone_size: few; v_call: TRBV9; d_call: NA; cdr3_nt: TGTGCCAGCAGCGTACCAACTCAAGAGACCCAGTACTTC; cdr3_aa: CASSVPTQETQYF
j_call: TRBJ1-1; clone_size: few; v_call: TRBV20-1; d_call: NA; cdr3_nt: TGCAGTGCTAGAGATCAGGGGCGTGGCACTGAAGCTTTCTTT; cdr3_aa: CSARDQGRGTEAFF
j_call: TRBJ1-1; clone_size: NA; v_call: TRBV5-1; d_call: NA; cdr3_nt: TGCGCCAGCAGCTTGCTGGAGGGGGTGGACACTGAAGCTTTCTTT; cdr3_aa: CASSLLEGVDTEAFF
j_call: TRBJ1-2; clone_size: many; v_call: TRBV7-2; d_call: TRBD1; cdr3_nt: TGTGCCAGCAGCGCGGACAGGGGGCTGGGTGGCTACACCTTC; cdr3_aa: CASSADRGLGGYTF
j_call: TRBJ2-3; clone_size: medium-sized; v_call: TRBV20-1; d_call: NA; cdr3_nt: TGCAGTGCTAGTTTAGTCTCCACAGATACGCAGTATTTT; cdr3_aa: CSASLVSTDTQYF
j_call: TRBJ1-5; clone_size: many; v_call: TRBV7-2; d_call: NA; cdr3_nt: TGTGCCAGCAGCGCGGGGCGGAATCAGCCCCAGCATTTT; cdr3_aa: CASSAGRNQPQHF
j_call: TRBJ2-7; clone_size: NA; v_call: TRBV6-1; d_call: NA; cdr3_nt: TGTGCCAGCGGGATCAGGGTTGGGCCCTACGAGCGGTACTTC; cdr3_aa: CASGIRVGPYERYF
j_call: TRBJ2-5; clone_size: few; v_call: TRBV7-9; d_call: TRBD1; cdr3_nt: TGTGCCAGCAGCTCCTACGGACAGGGCCAAGAGACCCAGTACTTC; cdr3_aa: CASSSYGQGQETQYF